A single sample gave rise to the 28 T cell receptor beta chains below, sequenced in a study of T cells in Graves' hyperthyroidism and ophthalmopathy. The CDR3 regions of TCR beta were amplified from RNA transcripts. A set of HTBI primers served as the primers for a first-round RT-PCR of the TCR CDR3. MiXCR, applied by TCRdb to the multiplex PCR reads, yields one record per CDR3 protein. This repertoire shows a few hundred thousand distinct CDR3 sequences, 13% to 15% found once; its top ten account for about 20%. Sequencing was carried out using blood. The receptors shown here come from a woman under 40 with Graves' ophthalmopathy.

The chain combines TRBV20-1 with TRBJ1-3, with 10 bases fitting TRBD1. The junction had 8 bases not matched to a gene; V was cut back by 2 bases and J by 4 bases. Germline lookup yields CDR1 DFQATT and CDR2 SNEGSKA (reference sequence). CDR3 size: 16 residues. DNA for the CDR3: TGCAGTGCTAGACTTTCTGACAGGGGGCTAGGAAACACCATATATTTT. Amino acid sequence: CSARLSDRGLGNTIYF.

This chain uses TRBV29-1 with TRBJ2-4; D may be TRBD1 or TRBD2 (5 bases each). The CDR3 loop spans 15 amino acids. Germline values: CDR1 SQVTM, CDR2 ANQGSEA. Between the trimmed V and J ends, which lost 7 bases and 2 bases, there was a span of 18 bases. In nucleotides, the CDR3 is TGCAGCGCCGCCTTCCGGGACGACCCCAAAAACATTCAGTACTTC. Translated, it gives CSAAFRDDPKNIQYF.

This clonotype was observed at least ten times. The CDR3 spells CASSREGYTEAFF. The CDR3, as DNA: TGTGCCAGCAGTCGAGAGGGATACACTGAAGCTTTCTTT. The rearrangement joins TRBV2 to TRBJ1-1; no reliable D call. Germline CDR1 is SNHLY and CDR2 is FYNNEI. V gave up 5 bases and J gave up 3 bases, with 10 bases separating them. The CDR3 is 13 amino acids.

This clonotype was seen ten or more times. This sequence joins TRBV7-9 and TRBJ1-1, with D unclear. The CDR3 length is 13 residues. Trimming cost V 3 bases and J 4 bases, with 9 bases left between them. Germline lookup yields CDR1 SEHNR and CDR2 FQNEAQ (reference sequence). CDR3 in DNA: TGTGCCAGCAGCTTCCCCCAAACCACTGAAGCTTTCTTT. Amino acids: CASSFPQTTEAFF.

The V call is TRBV27, the J call TRBJ1-4; D possibly corresponds to TRBD1 (5 bases). The V end was cut by 3 bases, the J end by 1 base, with 6 bases between. CDR3 size: 14 residues. Germline-derived CDR1 and CDR2 are MNHEY and SMNVEV (reference sequence). The CDR3 region is CASSLRGTNEKLFF. As DNA, the CDR3 is TGTGCCAGCAGTTTGAGGGGAACTAATGAAAAACTGTTTTTT.

The rearrangement links TRBV20-1 to TRBJ2-3, with 9 positions matching TRBD1. The germline gives CDR1 DFQATT, CDR2 SNEGSKA (reference sequence). The trim removed 3 bases at V and 4 bases at J, leaving 5 bases unmatched. The CDR3 is 14 residues long. CDR3 in DNA: TGCAGTGCTAGCCCGGGACAGGGTCCAGATACGCAGTATTTT. Amino acid sequence: CSASPGQGPDTQYF.

In its sample, this clonotype was seen many times. The chain joins TRBV6-1 to TRBJ2-3; 8 nucleotides match TRBD2. The CDR3 consists of 14 residues. Germline loops: CDR1 MNHNS, CDR2 SASEGT. Trimming removed 5 bases from V and 6 bases from J; junction bases left unmatched: 7. This chain's CDR3 is CASSLGLAADTQYF. The CDR3 nucleotides are TGTGCCAGCAGTCTTGGACTAGCTGCGGATACGCAGTATTTT.

This clonotype was picked up many times. The V call is TRBV7-2, the J call TRBJ2-7; TRBD1 matches 8 bases. V lost 5 bases to trimming and J lost 7 bases; unmatched junction nucleotides: 4. Germline loops: CDR1 SGHTA, CDR2 FQGNSA. There are 12 residues in the CDR3. The DNA of the CDR3 is TGTGCCAGCAGCGACAGGGGTAATGAGCAGTACTTC. It encodes CASSDRGNEQYF.

This clonotype was picked up many times. V and J are TRBV24-1 and TRBJ2-2, with D unclear. V was clipped by 0 bases and J by 6 bases, with 7 bases between them. Germline V gene sequence: CDR1 KGHDR, CDR2 SFDVKD. The CDR3 consists of 14 residues. The CDR3 loop is CATSDLSPPGELFF. DNA of the CDR3: TGTGCCACCAGTGATTTGAGCCCCCCCGGGGAGCTGTTTTTT.

This clonotype was counted ten times or more. This sequence joins TRBV7-2 and TRBJ2-2; D remains unclear. This CDR3 comprises 14 residues. Germline V gives CDR1 SGHTA, CDR2 FQGNSA. Deletions cut 0 bases from V and 1 base from J, with 3 bases between. The CDR3 loop is CASSLARNTGELFF. In nucleotides, the CDR3 is TGTGCCAGCAGCTTAGCCAGGAACACCGGGGAGCTGTTTTTT.

This clonotype was seen repeatedly, ten times or more. The CDR3 nucleotides are TGTGCCAGCAGTTTGTGGGACAGCCAAGAGACCCAGTACTTC. Translating it yields CASSLWDSQETQYF. The chain joins TRBV12-3 or TRBV12-4 to TRBJ2-5, with TRBD1 matching 7 bases. After removal of 3 bases from V and 1 base from J, the junction contained 2 bases not matched to a gene. CDR3 length: 14 residues.

With respect to this clonotype: The CDR3 end shows no conserved phenylalanine or tryptophan, and so a read error is likely. V gene TRBV7-9 combines with J gene TRBJ2-2; no firm D call. The germline gives CDR1 SEHNR, CDR2 FQNEAQ (reference sequence). The CDR3 loop spans 13 amino acids. Trimming removed 5 bases from V and 7 bases from J, with 11 bases in between. The CDR3 DNA follows: TGTGCCAGCAGCCTAGAGTGGATCGGGGAGCTGTTTTCT. Its protein is CASSLEWIGELFS.

This clonotype was seen many times. This chain connects TRBV12-3 or TRBV12-4 to TRBJ1-2, with 7 bases aligning to TRBD1. With 5 bases clipped from V and 0 bases from J, the junction kept 9 bases outside the gene matches. CDR3 length: 16 amino acids. CDR3 sequence reads: CASSTMAGQSNYGYTF. DNA of the CDR3: TGTGCCAGCAGTACGATGGCGGGACAGTCTAACTATGGCTACACCTTC.

This clonotype was seen a single time. This rearrangement joins TRBV27 to TRBJ1-5; unclear D gene. The CDR3 is 13 residues long. The V end was cut by 2 bases, the J end by 7 bases, with 9 bases between. Germline V CDR1 and CDR2: MNHEY, SMNVEV (reference sequence). CDR3 loop: CASSLGYAQPQHF. The CDR3 DNA reads as TGTGCCAGCAGTTTAGGTTACGCACAGCCCCAGCATTTT.

This chain uses TRBV5-4 with TRBJ2-1; TRBD2 matches 9 bases. The J segment lost 4 bases and the V segment lost 0 bases, leaving 5 bases of the junction unmatched. This CDR3 region has 16 residues. CDR1 SGHNT and CDR2 YYREEE come from the germline V gene (reference sequence). CDR3 in amino acids: CASSLGVAGVYNEQFF. In DNA form, the CDR3 reads TGTGCCAGCAGCTTGGGGGTAGCGGGGGTTTACAATGAGCAGTTCTTC.

V gene TRBV19 combines with J gene TRBJ2-4; D is unclear. From germline, CDR1 is LNHDA and CDR2 SQIVND (reference sequence). This CDR3 is built from 16 residues. V lost 1 base and J 0 bases, leaving 10 bases between the germline ends. The CDR3 nucleotides are TGTGCCAGTAGTATAGTAGCAGCACTAGCCAAAAACATTCAGTACTTC. Protein sequence: CASSIVAALAKNIQYF.

At least ten counts were recorded for this clonotype. J is TRBJ2-4 and V is TRBV3-1, with D perhaps TRBD2 (6 bases). V lost 0 bases, J lost 1 base, and 10 bases lay in between. Germline lookup yields CDR1 LGHDT and CDR2 YNNKEL (reference sequence). There are 16 residues in the CDR3. CDR3 bases: TGTGCCAGCAGCCAAGAACCGGCGGGGGCCAAAAACATTCAGTACTTC. Its translation: CASSQEPAGAKNIQYF.

At least ten counts were recorded for this clonotype. J is TRBJ1-5 and V is TRBV12-5, with a tentative D call TRBD1 (6 bases). Germline CDR1 reads LGHNT; CDR2 reads FRNRAP. Trimming pared 2 bases from V and 0 bases from J, leaving 11 bases between. The CDR3 totals 16 residues. The CDR3 sequence is CASGLSGTYSNQPQHF. The CDR3 DNA follows: TGTGCTAGTGGTTTGTCCGGGACATATAGCAATCAGCCCCAGCATTTT.

This clonotype has ten or more counts. The chain joins TRBV6-2 or TRBV6-3 to TRBJ2-5; 8 positions match TRBD2. The V segment lost 7 bases and the J segment 0 bases; nucleotides outside the gene matches: 13. Per the germline V gene, CDR1 is MNHEY and CDR2 is SVGEGT. CDR3 length: 17 amino acids. Written as DNA, the CDR3 is TGTGCCAGCACTCTCCGCGTTGAAGCGGGGGACCAAGAGACCCAGTACTTC. Translation: CASTLRVEAGDQETQYF.

This clonotype was found many times. This sequence joins TRBV18 and TRBJ1-1; TRBD1 agrees at 9 bases. In germline, CDR1 is KGHSH, CDR2 LQKENI. V lost 3 bases and J lost 6; bases outside the gene matches: 11. The length of the CDR3 is 16 residues. CDR3 region: CASSPSGTGFLAEAFF. The CDR3 bases are TGTGCCAGCTCACCGTCCGGGACAGGGTTTTTGGCTGAAGCTTTCTTT.

In this sample, this clonotype turned up a few times. A much larger clone lies a single base off, so this may be a read error. The chain combines TRBV10-3 with TRBJ2-3; 9 positions agree with TRBD2. Germline V gene lookup returns CDR1 ENHRY and CDR2 SYGVKD. The CDR3 is made up of 16 amino acids. The V gene end was trimmed by 2 bases and the J gene end by 0 bases; junction bases not matched to a gene: 3. Here the CDR3 DNA reads TGTGCCATCAGTGAGGCTAGCGGGGCTAGCACAGATACGCAGTATTTT. Protein sequence: CAISEASGASTDTQYF.

This clonotype has ten or more counts. The chain combines TRBV2 with TRBJ2-4, with a tentative D call TRBD2 (5 bases). Trimming shortened V by 8 bases and J by 1 base, and 18 bases separated the two germline ends. Germline V gives CDR1 SNHLY, CDR2 FYNNEI. The length of the CDR3 is 16 residues. The CDR3 region is CASDGNRAAAKNIQYF. The CDR3 DNA reads as TGTGCCAGCGACGGGAACCGGGCCGCGGCCAAAAACATTCAGTACTTC.

This clonotype was observed at least ten times. The chain joins TRBV9 to TRBJ1-1; D not certain. The germline CDR1 and CDR2 sequences are SGDLS and YYNGEE. This CDR3 has 14 residues. Trimming took 0 bases from V and 3 from J, leaving 9 bases between them. The CDR3 sequence: CASSVEAKYTEAFF. Written as DNA, the CDR3 is TGTGCCAGCAGCGTAGAAGCCAAATACACTGAAGCTTTCTTT.

Ten or more counts support this clonotype. The chain carries TRBV5-6 and TRBJ1-1; D uncertain. The germline CDR1 and CDR2 sequences are SGHDT and YYEEEE. The V gene lost 6 bases and the J gene lost 4 bases, with 22 bases spanning the gap. The CDR3 consists of 16 residues. In nucleotides, the CDR3 is TGTGCCAGCACCAAAGGGAATTATGGACGAGGCACTGAAGCTTTCTTT. Its protein is CASTKGNYGRGTEAFF.

Of note for this clonotype: A read error may account for a junction end that differs from germline. This rearrangement joins TRBV13 to TRBJ1-1; D ambiguous. Germline CDR1 is PRHDT and CDR2 is FYEKMQ (reference sequence). This CDR3 region has 14 residues. CDR3 region: CASSLRKVNTEALF. The CDR3 coding sequence is TGTGCCAGCAGCCTCCGGAAGGTGAACACTGAAGCTCTCTTT.

This clonotype occurred many times. The rearrangement uses TRBV13 and TRBJ1-1; the D is unclear. V was cut by 5 bases and J by 3 bases, with 13 bases left in between. The CDR3 is 14 residues long. From germline, CDR1 is PRHDT and CDR2 FYEKMQ (reference sequence). CDR3 coding DNA: TGTGCCAGCAGCGGCGCCGGGCAGGACACTGAAGCTTTCTTT. Translating gives CASSGAGQDTEAFF.

This clonotype was found many times. The genes are TRBV6-2 or TRBV6-3 and TRBJ2-7; a possible D gene is TRBD2 (5 bases). This CDR3 contains 15 residues. Trimming took 2 bases from V and 6 from J, leaving 17 bases between them. The germline gives CDR1 MNHEY, CDR2 SVGEGT. The CDR3 sequence: CASSYPTIGRPEQYF. Here the CDR3 DNA reads TGTGCCAGCAGTTACCCGACTATTGGACGACCCGAGCAGTACTTC.

This clonotype was counted many times. This chain connects TRBV28 to TRBJ1-2; D remains ambiguous. Trimming cost V 6 bases and J 5 bases, with 10 bases left between them. The CDR3 contains 12 residues. Looked up from germline, CDR1 is MDHEN and CDR2 is SYDVKM. This chain's CDR3 is CASRSQEYGYTF. CDR3 sequence (DNA): TGTGCCAGCAGAAGCCAGGAGTATGGCTACACCTTC.